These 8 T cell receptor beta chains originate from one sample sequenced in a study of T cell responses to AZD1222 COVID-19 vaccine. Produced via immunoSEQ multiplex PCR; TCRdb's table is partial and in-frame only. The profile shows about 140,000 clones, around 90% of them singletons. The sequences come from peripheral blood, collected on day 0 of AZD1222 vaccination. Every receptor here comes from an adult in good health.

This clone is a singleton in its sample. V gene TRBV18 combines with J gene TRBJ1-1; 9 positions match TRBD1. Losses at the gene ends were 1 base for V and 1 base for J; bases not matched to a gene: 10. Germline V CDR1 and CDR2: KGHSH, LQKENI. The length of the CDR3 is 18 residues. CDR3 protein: CASSPHVVGTGRNTEAFF. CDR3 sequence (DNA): TGTGCCAGCTCACCACATGTCGTTGGGACAGGGCGGAACACTGAAGCTTTCTTT.

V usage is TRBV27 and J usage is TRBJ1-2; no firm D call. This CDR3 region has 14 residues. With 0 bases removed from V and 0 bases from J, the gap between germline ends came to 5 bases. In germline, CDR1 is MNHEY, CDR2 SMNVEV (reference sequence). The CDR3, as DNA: TGTGCCAGCAGTTTATCCCAGGCTAACTATGGCTACACCTTC. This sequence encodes CASSLSQANYGYTF.

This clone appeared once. Written as DNA, the CDR3 is TGTGCCTGGAGTATCCACAATCAGCCCCAGCATTTT. It specifies CAWSIHNQPQHF. The genes are TRBV30 and TRBJ1-5; D unclear. CDR1 is GTSNPN and CDR2 is SVGIG in the germline V gene (reference sequence). The CDR3 is 12 amino acids. The germline V and J ends were trimmed by 2 bases and 3 bases, with 5 bases remaining between them.

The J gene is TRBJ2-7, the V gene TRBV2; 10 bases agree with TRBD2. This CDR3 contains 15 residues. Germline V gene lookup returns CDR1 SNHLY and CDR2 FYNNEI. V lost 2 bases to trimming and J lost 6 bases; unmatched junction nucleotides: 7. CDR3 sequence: CASSEQGLASPEQYF. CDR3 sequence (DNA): TGTGCCAGCAGTGAACAGGGACTAGCGAGTCCCGAGCAGTACTTC.

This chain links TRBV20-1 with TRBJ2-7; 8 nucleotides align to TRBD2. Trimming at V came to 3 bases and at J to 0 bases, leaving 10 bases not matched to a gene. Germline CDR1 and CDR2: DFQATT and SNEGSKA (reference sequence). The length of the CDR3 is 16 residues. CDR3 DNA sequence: TGCAGTGCTAGTCTGGGCGGGAGGACAAGCTCCTACGAGCAGTACTTC. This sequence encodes CSASLGGRTSSYEQYF.

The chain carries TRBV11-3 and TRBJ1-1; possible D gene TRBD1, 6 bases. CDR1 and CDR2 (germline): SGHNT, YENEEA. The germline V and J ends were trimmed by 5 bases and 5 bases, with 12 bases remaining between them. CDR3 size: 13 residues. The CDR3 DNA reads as TGTGCCAGCAGCGGAGGGGGGGGAACTGAAGCTTTCTTT. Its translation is CASSGGGGTEAFF. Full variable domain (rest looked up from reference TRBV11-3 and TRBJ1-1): EAGVVQSPRYKIIEKKQPVAFWCNPISGHNTLYWYLQNLGQGPELLIRYENEEAVDDSQLPKDRFSAERLKGVDSTLKIQPAELGDSAVYLCASSGGGGTEAFFGQGTRLTVV.

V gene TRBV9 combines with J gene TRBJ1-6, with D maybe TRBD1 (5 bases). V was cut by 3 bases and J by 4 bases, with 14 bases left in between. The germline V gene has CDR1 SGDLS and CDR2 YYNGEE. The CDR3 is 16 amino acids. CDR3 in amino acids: CASSAFREGYNSPLHF. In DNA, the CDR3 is TGTGCCAGCAGCGCATTCCGGGAGGGGTATAATTCACCCCTCCACTTT.

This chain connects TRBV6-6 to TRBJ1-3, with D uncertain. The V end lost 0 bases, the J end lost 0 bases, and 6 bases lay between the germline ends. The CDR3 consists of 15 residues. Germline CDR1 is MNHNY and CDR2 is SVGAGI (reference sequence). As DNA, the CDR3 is TGTGCCAGCAGTTACTCACCAGCCTCTGGAAACACCATATATTTT. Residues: CASSYSPASGNTIYF.